Below are 4 T cell receptor beta chains sequenced from a single sample in a study of T-cell reconstitution after alpha-beta-depleted transplantation in children. TCRbeta library construction was performed incorporating unique molecular identifiers. TCRdb redid the calling of the PCR reads with MiXCR, one entry per CDR3 protein. The table records 200,000 to 250,000 distinct CDR3 sequences, 9.5% to 15% of them present only once. The sample was PBMCs from the stem cell graft donor, taken from the stem cell graft. The receptors stem from a human donor who donated a stem cell graft to a child with acute lymphoblastic leukemia.

The chain joins TRBV30 to TRBJ1-1; D not resolved. This CDR3 is 11 amino acids long. Trimming removed 5 bases from V and 4 bases from J, with 8 bases in between. Per the germline V gene, CDR1 is GTSNPN and CDR2 is SVGIG (reference sequence). The CDR3 sequence: CAWVRATEAFF. CDR3 in DNA: TGTGCCTGGGTGAGGGCCACTGAAGCTTTCTTT.

The V call is TRBV5-6, the J call TRBJ2-2; 11 bases are shared with TRBD2. The CDR3 is 17 residues long. The V and J ends lost 4 bases and 6 bases, in that order; junction bases with no gene match: 11. CDR1 is SGHDT, CDR2 YYEEEE, per germline. The CDR3 is CASSRGASGGSSGELFF. DNA for the CDR3: TGTGCCAGCAGCCGGGGGGCTAGCGGGGGGTCCTCCGGGGAGCTGTTTTTT. Drawing the rest from reference TRBV5-6 and TRBJ2-2, the complete variable domain is DAGVTQSPTHLIKTRGQQVTLRCSPKSGHDTVSWYQQALGQGPQFIFQYYEEEERQRGNFPDRFSGHQFPNYSSELNVNALLLGDSALYLCASSRGASGGSSGELFFGEGSRLTVL.

V gene TRBV6-2 or TRBV6-3 combines with J gene TRBJ2-2, with 7 bases matching TRBD1. The CDR3 has 17 residues. J lost 1 base, V lost 8 bases, and 13 bases had no gene match. Germline CDR1 is MNHEY and CDR2 is SVGEGT. The CDR3 spells CASHKGPGQRNTGELFF. The CDR3 nucleotides read TGTGCCAGCCACAAGGGGCCGGGACAGCGGAACACCGGGGAGCTGTTTTTT.

This clonotype was seen ten or more times. CDR3 DNA sequence: TGTGCCAGCCTCCACGGTGGCCGGGGGCCAACAGATACGCAGTATTTT. Translation: CASLHGGRGPTDTQYF. The chain recombines TRBV5-8 with TRBJ2-3, with D tentatively TRBD1 or TRBD2 (6 bases each). This CDR3 spans 16 amino acids. Germline V gene sequence: CDR1 SGHTS, CDR2 YDEGEE. V gave up 7 bases and J gave up 3 bases, with 21 bases separating them.